A single T cell receptor (beta chain) is shown here with its context. Its antigen remains unknown. Only in-frame clones appear in the TCRdb table, and some are missing; sequencing was by immunoSEQ multiplex PCR. This sample has roughly 410,000 clones, with 96% found just once. The entry originates in a study of shared clonotypes between healthy human individuals. V was clipped by 2 bases and J by 3 bases; unmatched bases: 2. Germline CDR1 reads WNHNN; CDR2 reads SYGVQD (reference sequence). There are 15 residues in the CDR3. Whole-study findings and limits: When naive CD4 clonotypes were compared across a few donors, approximately 5% were shared.

Sequences were obtained from memory CD8+ T cells sorted from blood. Sample subset: CD45RO+ cells pooled with CCR7-negative TemRA cells. The sequence was obtained from a man aged 25-45 years in good health. V is TRBV10-1 and J is TRBJ2-3, with 10 bases identical to TRBD2. CDR3 sequence: CASSETSGKTDTQYF. In DNA form, the CDR3 reads TGCGCCAGCAGTGAGACTAGCGGGAAAACAGATACGCAGTATTTT.